A selection of T cell receptor beta chains follows, all from one sample in a study of graft-versus-host responses after intestinal transplantation. The table came from immunoSEQ multiplex PCR; TCRdb's copy has only in-frame clones and leaves some out. The sample contains fewer than 20,000 clones, over 35% of which appear only once. This sample comprised alloreactive CD4+ T cells from a mixed lymphocyte reaction culture, obtained before intestinal transplant. The receptors stem from a human patient who received an intestinal transplant. The CDR3 runs from the conserved cysteine through the conserved F or W. The order of the fields is J gene, clone size, D gene, V gene, CDR3 DNA, CDR3 protein. A D gene is named only where the DNA matches it firmly. Not every row has a clone size; where given, it reads once, few, many or a size class.

J gene: TRBJ1-2
clone size: .
D gene: .
V gene: TRBV5-1
CDR3 DNA: TGCGCCAGCAGCCTGCTCTCGGAGCGGAACATCTATGGCTACACCTTC
CDR3 protein: CASSLLSERNIYGYTF

J gene: TRBJ2-2
clone size: .
D gene: .
V gene: TRBV15
CDR3 DNA: TGTGCCACCAGCAGGCTGGGCCCTGCCAGGGCCGGGGAGCTGTTTTTT
CDR3 protein: CATSRLGPARAGELFF

J gene: TRBJ1-6
clone size: few
D gene: TRBD1
V gene: TRBV19
CDR3 DNA: TGTGCCAGTAGTATAGGAGGCAGGGGGCTCAGAGCACCCCTCCACTTT
CDR3 protein: CASSIGGRGLRAPLHF

J gene: TRBJ2-7
clone size: .
D gene: .
V gene: TRBV10-3
CDR3 DNA: TGTGCCATCAGTGGGCAGGAGGGGGTAAGTTGGAACGAGCAGTACTTC
CDR3 protein: CAISGQEGVSWNEQYF

J gene: TRBJ1-1
clone size: .
D gene: .
V gene: TRBV30
CDR3 DNA: TGTGCCTGGAGCCCCACCAACACTGAAGCTTTCTTT
CDR3 protein: CAWSPTNTEAFF

J gene: TRBJ2-7
clone size: .
D gene: .
V gene: TRBV7-9
CDR3 DNA: TGTGCCAGCAGCCTTAACGGACGGTCCTACGAGCAGTACTTC
CDR3 protein: CASSLNGRSYEQYF

J gene: TRBJ1-2
clone size: few
D gene: TRBD1
V gene: TRBV9
CDR3 DNA: TGTGCCAGCAGCCCGGGGGACAGGAAGAATGGCTACACCTTC
CDR3 protein: CASSPGDRKNGYTF

J gene: TRBJ2-3
clone size: few
D gene: .
V gene: TRBV6-1
CDR3 DNA: TGTGCCAGCAGTGAAAGAGACCGTAGTTATACGCAGTATTTT
CDR3 protein: CASSERDRSYTQYF

J gene: TRBJ2-1
clone size: .
D gene: .
V gene: TRBV2
CDR3 DNA: TGTGCCAGCAGTGGAGTTGAGCAGTTCTTC
CDR3 protein: CASSGVEQFF

J gene: TRBJ1-4
clone size: once
D gene: .
V gene: TRBV10-3
CDR3 DNA: TGTGCCATCAGGAGAAGGGACACCCCGACTGAAAAACTGTTTTTT
CDR3 protein: CAIRRRDTPTEKLFF

J gene: TRBJ1-6
clone size: .
D gene: TRBD1
V gene: TRBV27
CDR3 DNA: TGTGCCAGCAGCCTGGACAGGGCGGGTTCACCCCTCCACTTT
CDR3 protein: CASSLDRAGSPLHF